This T cell receptor beta chain was identified during a study of blood T cell repertoires in COVID-19 (dated by TCRdb to about 2020). Turning to the overall study: Samples covering the acute and convalescent phases of COVID-19 were provided by collaborators in the United States, Italy and Spain. The material from the prospective study consisted of cDNA or gDNA derived from T cells, B-cell-depleted T cells, or PBMCs. Subjects who had been exposed to COVID-19, were actively infected with it, or had recovered from it provided the deeply sampled blood TCRbeta repertoires that made up the dataset. The repertoires were released in a freely available public database meant as a resource for research on the immune response to SARS-CoV-2. The samples were drawn from two sources: the first 160 participants of the ongoing ImmuneRACE study, and some 1,300 subjects contributed by 6 global collaborators. The sample metadata nearly always contained a de-identified subject ID, COVID-19 status, age in years and sex. HLA class I and class II types, where available, came from metadata supplied by the sample provider rather than from assay-based typing. Beyond this particular receptor, the publication reports: How much clinical and demographic metadata was included differed by source and by participant, and the metadata was provided uncurated.

Each collaborating institution followed its own protocols to collect whole blood in K2EDTA tubes. For TCRbeta analysis, collaborator samples were shipped as frozen whole blood, as isolated PBMCs, or as DNA extracted from either sample type. TCRbeta CDR3 regions were amplified from genomic DNA by means of the immunoSEQ Assay, a bias-controlled multiplex PCR. The original methods were these. The number of nucleated cells in each sample was estimated from the amplification of reference gene primers within the assay. To quantify the absolute abundance of each unique TCRbeta CDR3 rearrangement, sequence reads were collapsed and filtered. Productive Simpson clonality was computed per sample as the square root of Simpson's diversity index over productive rearrangements. Imported from immuneACCESS, the table was reduced by TCRdb to in-frame sequences with V and J called. These copies leave out some clones; in studies compared against another copy, an unresolved V gene accounts for under half, and the cause of the remainder is not known. V and J calls and clone size come straight from that table; D and trimming were deduced from the DNA. The table for this sample lists under 150,000 clones; almost 70% of them were counted only once. The leading ten clones occupy approximately 2.3% of the sample.

Turning to this clone: Its antigen remains undetermined. No per-base quality is available; no much larger clone lies one base away.

Via the germline V gene (reference sequence), CDR1 is LNHDA and CDR2 SQIVND. The CDR3 goes from the cysteine to the phenylalanine over 14 residues. Here the CDR3 DNA is all that survives: 42 bases in frame from base 1. V is shortened by 3 bases, J by 5 bases, and the region joining them spans 11 bases. The TCR originated in a woman aged 70-85 years with acute or convalescent COVID-19. The material sequenced was peripheral blood. The chain is made from TRBV19 and TRBJ1-5; a tentative D call is TRBD1 (6 bases match). The CDR3 is CASSIGGPHQPQHF. The nucleotide sequence is given as TGTGCCAGTAGTATCGGGGGGCCCCATCAGCCCCAGCATTTT.